The next 17 T cell receptor beta chains were all read from a single sample in a study of regulatory T cells in long-lasting Graves disease. Relying on iRepertoire HTBI primers and Arm-PCR of CDR3 regions, the team built TCR beta libraries. TCRdb called the multiplex PCR reads again in MiXCR, with one record for every CDR3 protein. The sample has 450,000 to 600,000 distinct CDR3 sequences, about 17% seen once. Time point indicated: newly diagnosed GD, antithyroid drugs for less than 3 months. The TCR library was prepared using RNA isolated from PBMCs. These data are also associated with another study on T cells in Graves' hyperthyroidism and ophthalmopathy.

The sample in question was peripheral blood mononuclear cells (PBMCs), obtained at new diagnosis, from a patient treated with antithyroid drugs. These receptors all stem from a man aged 35 to 55 with Graves disease.

The sample holds many counts of this clonotype. The V gene is TRBV20-1, the J gene TRBJ1-1; a possible D gene is TRBD1 (5 bases). Trimming took off 6 bases at V and 1 base at J, with 9 bases between the two ends. From germline, CDR1 is DFQATT and CDR2 SNEGSKA (reference sequence). This CDR3 is 12 amino acids long. The CDR3 bases are TGCAGTGCAGAGAGGGGGAACACTGAAGCTTTCTTT. The encoded protein is CSAERGNTEAFF.

The gene calls are TRBV12-3 or TRBV12-4 and TRBJ2-7; TRBD1 matches at 7 bases. Losses at the gene ends were 7 bases for V and 5 bases for J; bases not matched to a gene: 8. This CDR3 has 13 amino acids. The CDR3 DNA sequence: TGTGCCAGCACCCAGGGGGTAGGCCACGAGCAGTACTTC. This encodes CASTQGVGHEQYF.

This clonotype was picked up many times. The chain is built from TRBV6-1 and TRBJ2-2; 8 bases map to TRBD2. The CDR3 consists of 15 residues. Trimming cost V 4 bases and J 7 bases; bases outside gene matches: 8. CDR1 and CDR2 (germline): MNHNS, SASEGT. The CDR3 nucleotides are TGTGCCAGCAGTGCTCCAGCGGGAGCGATCGGGGAGCTGTTTTTT. Translated, it gives CASSAPAGAIGELFF.

A note on this clonotype: Since a much larger clone is just one base distant, this may be a read error. The chain employs TRBV28 and TRBJ2-3; unclear D gene. V was cut by 1 base and J by 2 bases, with 22 bases left in between. Looked up from germline, CDR1 is MDHEN and CDR2 is SYDVKM. The CDR3 is made up of 19 amino acids. This chain's CDR3 is CASSLYSSSRGFFTDTQYF. The CDR3 bases are TGTGCCAGCAGTTTATACTCGAGTTCTAGAGGTTTTTTCACAGATACGCAGTATTTT.

This clonotype was seen a few times. Being one base from a much bigger clone, this may be a read error. This chain connects TRBV11-3 to TRBJ1-1; D is undetermined. Trimming took 5 bases from V and 1 from J, leaving 8 bases between them. The CDR3 has 13 amino acids. CDR1 and CDR2 (germline): SGHNT, YENEEA. The CDR3 protein is CASSRARNTEAFF. As DNA, the CDR3 is TGTGCCAGCAGCCGGGCACGGAACACTGAAGCTTTCTTT.

This clonotype was found a few times. V usage is TRBV20-1 and J usage is TRBJ2-2; TRBD2 agrees at 9 bases. Germline V lookup: CDR1 DFQATT, CDR2 SNEGSKA (reference sequence). The CDR3 is 17 residues long. Unmatched junction bases numbered 12, after V lost 0 bases and J lost 7 bases. CDR3 bases: TGCAGTGCTAGAGATCACGGGGCTAGCGGGAATAACGGGGAGCTGTTTTTT. As protein: CSARDHGASGNNGELFF.

This clonotype was seen a few times. The chain is built from TRBV12-3 or TRBV12-4 and TRBJ1-5, with a possible D match to TRBD1 (5 bases). Trimming pared 3 bases from V and 0 bases from J, leaving 9 bases between. The CDR3 totals 15 residues. CDR3 sequence (DNA): TGTGCCAGCAGTTTGGACACGAATAGCAATCAGCCCCAGCATTTT. Translating it yields CASSLDTNSNQPQHF.

This clonotype was detected many times. This chain joins TRBV15 and TRBJ2-5; TRBD1 matches at 9 bases. V gave up 2 bases and J gave up 5 bases; unmatched junction bases: 6. Germline V lookup: CDR1 LNHNV, CDR2 YYDKDF (reference sequence). The CDR3 loop spans 15 amino acids. CDR3 amino acids: CATSRRDRVRETQYF. DNA of the CDR3: TGTGCCACCAGCAGAAGGGACAGGGTCCGGGAGACCCAGTACTTC. Using reference TRBV15 and TRBJ2-5 for the parts outside the CDR3, the full variable domain is DAMVIQNPRYQVTQFGKPVTLSCSQTLNHNVMYWYQQKSSQAPKLLFHYYDKDFNNEADTPDNFQSRRPNTSFCFLDIRSPGLGDTAMYLCATSRRDRVRETQYFGPGTRLLVL.

This clonotype was recorded at least ten times. The V call is TRBV15, the J call TRBJ2-5, with TRBD2 as a possible D gene (6 bases). With 5 bases removed from V and 5 bases from J, the gap between germline ends came to 12 bases. Per the germline V gene, CDR1 is LNHNV and CDR2 is YYDKDF (reference sequence). The CDR3 extends over 13 amino acids. DNA for the CDR3: TGTGCCACCAGCGCCTATGGGGGGGAGACCCAGTACTTC. Protein product: CATSAYGGETQYF.

This clonotype was detected once. This sequence joins TRBV20-1 and TRBJ2-7; 8 positions match TRBD1. V lost 6 bases and J lost 4; bases outside the gene matches: 8. The CDR3 length is 13 residues. Looked up from germline, CDR1 is DFQATT and CDR2 is SNEGSKA (reference sequence). The CDR3 loop reads CSATGAEKYEQYF. The CDR3 coding sequence is TGCAGTGCGACAGGGGCCGAAAAGTACGAGCAGTACTTC.

As for this clonotype: Relative to the germline gene, one junction end is altered; a read error may explain this. The rearrangement links TRBV10-1 to TRBJ2-2; 8 bases match TRBD1. Germline values: CDR1 WNHNN, CDR2 SYGVQD (reference sequence). CDR3 length equals 14 residues. CDR3 sequence: CVSSESGGGGELFF. CDR3 sequence (DNA): TGCGTCAGCAGTGAGTCAGGGGGCGGCGGGGAGCTGTTTTTT.

This clonotype was seen once. This may come from a read error, since a much larger clone is one base off. This chain joins TRBV18 and TRBJ1-6; maybe TRBD1 (5 bases). CDR3 length: 12 amino acids. Germline values: CDR1 KGHSH, CDR2 LQKENI. The germline V and J ends were trimmed by 3 bases and 9 bases, with 6 bases remaining between them. CDR3 nucleotide sequence: TGTGCCAGCTCACCGGGGGGTTCACCCCTCCACTTT. Translated, it gives CASSPGGSPLHF. Complete variable domain (other parts from reference TRBV18 and TRBJ1-6): NAGVMQNPRHLVRRRGQEARLRCSPMKGHSHVYWYRQLPEEGLKFMVYLQKENIIDESGMPKERFSAEFPKEGPSILRIQQVVRGDSAAYFCASSPGGSPLHFGNGTRLTVT.

At least ten counts were recorded for this clonotype. The CDR3 spells CASSYRGRDSKQFF. In nucleotides, the CDR3 is TGTGCCAGCAGTTACCGTGGGCGGGACAGCAAGCAGTTCTTC. The chain has TRBV6-2 or TRBV6-3 and TRBJ2-1, with D tentatively TRBD1 (7 bases). This CDR3 has 14 residues. Germline CDR1 and CDR2: MNHEY and SVGEGT. Trimming stripped 2 bases from V and 11 bases from J, with 16 bases between.

This clonotype was counted many times. J is TRBJ1-1 and V is TRBV12-3 or TRBV12-4; TRBD1 might be the D (6 bases). V was pared by 5 bases and J by 10 bases, with 14 bases between. The CDR3 length is 12 residues. The CDR3 region is CASSLRGGGAFF. The CDR3 DNA is TGTGCCAGCAGTCTCCGAGGGGGGGGAGCTTTCTTT.

This clonotype was counted ten times or more. The chain has TRBV7-9 and TRBJ2-7; 7 bases agree with TRBD1. CDR1 SEHNR and CDR2 FQNEAQ come from the germline V gene (reference sequence). This CDR3 region has 14 residues. The V segment lost 4 bases and the J segment 4 bases; nucleotides outside the gene matches: 7. The CDR3 here is CASSSTGELYEQYF. CDR3 nucleotides: TGTGCCAGCAGCTCTACAGGGGAACTTTACGAGCAGTACTTC.

This clonotype was recorded many times. The chain combines TRBV10-3 with TRBJ2-1; 11 bases are shared with TRBD2. This CDR3 contains 16 residues. With 6 bases clipped from V and 3 bases from J, the junction kept 7 bases outside the gene matches. Germline V gene lookup returns CDR1 ENHRY and CDR2 SYGVKD. The CDR3 region has the DNA TGTGCCATCAGGAAAACGACTAGCGGGAACTACAATGAGCAGTTCTTC. Its protein is CAIRKTTSGNYNEQFF.

This clonotype was recorded many times. The V gene is TRBV19, the J gene TRBJ2-7; 9 bases agree with TRBD2. Germline V gene lookup returns CDR1 LNHDA and CDR2 SQIVND (reference sequence). The CDR3 runs 15 residues. J gave up 5 bases and V 6 bases, and 11 bases lay outside the gene matches. This CDR3 is CASSSGEAGGNEQYF. In DNA, the CDR3 is TGTGCCAGTAGCTCCGGAGAAGCGGGAGGCAACGAGCAGTACTTC.